This T cell receptor beta chain is from a study of shared clonotypes between healthy human individuals. Study conclusions and caveats: Though the depth was large, rarefaction showed that sorted-subset sequencing was incomplete. The study found about 5% of naive CD4 clonotypes shared across four donors.

In regard to this clone: What it binds is not known.

Only Caucasian adults living in Nashville, Tennessee served as donors. Germline CDR1 reads DFQATT; CDR2 reads SNEGSKA (reference sequence). Trimming cost V 6 bases and J 6 bases, with 8 bases left between them. The CDR3 totals 10 residues. Assay execution proceeded at the deep level. Profiling relied on immunoSEQ multiplex PCR, and the TCRdb table lists in-frame clones only, not all of them. The data show hundreds of thousands of clones, with about 96% seen just once and about 0.057% held by the top ten. The chain employs TRBV20-1 and TRBJ1-2, with D hard to call. This clonotype was obtained from a young woman in good health. Input material: naive CD4+ T cells sorted from blood. Noted subset: CD45RA+ positively selected. In nucleotides, the CDR3 is TGCAGTGCGTTTCTAAATGGCTACACCTTC. Residues: CSAFLNGYTF.